These T cell receptor beta chains were read from a single sample in a study of blood T cell repertoires in COVID-19. The repertoire was sequenced with immunoSEQ multiplex PCR; TCRdb's copy has only in-frame clones and lacks some. The repertoire holds roughly 300,000 clones, with roughly 79% as singletons. The sequencing input was peripheral blood. The receptors were sampled from a woman aged 55-69 years with active or convalescent COVID-19. CDR3s include the opening cysteine and the closing phenylalanine or tryptophan. Each record gives: CDR3 length, clone size, J gene, V gene, D gene, CDR3 DNA, CDR3 protein. D genes are given only for firm matches. Not every row has a clone size; where given, it reads once, few, many or a size class.

length: 18
size: .
J: TRBJ1-3
V: TRBV14
D: .
DNA: TGTGCCAGCAGCCAAGATCCCGGGGAGCGGGGCGACGGAAACACCATATATTTT
CDR3: CASSQDPGERGDGNTIYF

length: 15
size: .
J: TRBJ2-6
V: TRBV5-4
D: .
DNA: TGTGCCAGCAGCGACACAGGGTCTGGGGCCAACGTCCTGACTTTC
CDR3: CASSDTGSGANVLTF

length: 16
size: .
J: TRBJ1-2
V: TRBV11-2
D: .
DNA: TGTGCCAGCAGCCTGTCTCCATCCGTAAGCCTTGATGGCTACACCTTC
CDR3: CASSLSPSVSLDGYTF

length: 13
size: .
J: TRBJ1-2
V: TRBV24-1
D: .
DNA: TGTGCCACCAGTGCCTCGGACAGCTATGGCTACACCTTC
CDR3: CATSASDSYGYTF

length: 17
size: few
J: TRBJ1-1
V: TRBV12-5
D: .
DNA: TGTGCTAGTGGCCAAAAGGGATCCGGGGGTCTAAACACTGAAGCTTTCTTT
CDR3: CASGQKGSGGLNTEAFF

length: 16
size: .
J: TRBJ1-1
V: TRBV3-1/TRBV3-2
D: .
DNA: TGTGCCAGCAGCCAAGACAAGGGGGTTTGGAACACTGAAGCTTTCTTT
CDR3: CASSQDKGVWNTEAFF

length: 12
size: .
J: TRBJ2-5
V: TRBV29-1
D: .
DNA: TGCAGCGTTGTCGCAGGGCCAGAGACCCAGTACTTC
CDR3: CSVVAGPETQYF

length: 14
size: .
J: TRBJ2-2
V: TRBV19
D: .
DNA: TGTGCCAGTAGTTGGACAGAGAACACCGGGGAGCTGTTTTTT
CDR3: CASSWTENTGELFF

length: 15
size: .
J: TRBJ1-4
V: TRBV2
D: .
DNA: TGTGCCAGCAGTGCCCGCGGAGGGGTGGGAGAAAAACTGTTTTTT
CDR3: CASSARGGVGEKLFF

length: 15
size: .
J: TRBJ2-7
V: TRBV11-3
D: .
DNA: TGTGCCAGCAGTCCGCAAGGAGGGATTACCTACGAGCAGTACTTC
CDR3: CASSPQGGITYEQYF

length: 14
size: .
J: TRBJ1-1
V: TRBV5-1
D: TRBD1
DNA: TGCGCCAGCAGCATGGGACAGGGAGAGACTGAAGCTTTCTTT
CDR3: CASSMGQGETEAFF

length: 17
size: once
J: TRBJ2-3
V: TRBV5-5
D: TRBD1
DNA: TGTGCCAGCAGCCCCTACCTGACAGGGGCCAGCACAGATACGCAGTATTTT
CDR3: CASSPYLTGASTDTQYF

length: 15
size: .
J: TRBJ1-5
V: TRBV19
D: TRBD1
DNA: TGTGCCAGTACCGCGGACAGGGCCCTATACCGGCCCCAGCATTTT
CDR3: CASTADRALYRPQHF

length: 16
size: once
J: TRBJ1-5
V: TRBV10-3
D: .
DNA: TGTGCCATCAGTGATACGGGGGGTTGGGAGGATCAGCCCCAGCATTTT
CDR3: CAISDTGGWEDQPQHF

length: 15
size: .
J: TRBJ1-6
V: TRBV9
D: .
DNA: TGTGCCAGCAGCGTAGGTGAGCTACCGAACTCACCCCTCCACTTT
CDR3: CASSVGELPNSPLHF

length: 18
size: .
J: TRBJ2-7
V: TRBV3-1/TRBV3-2
D: .
DNA: TGTGCCAGCAGCGCCCCTCTTCCCGGCGGTTTCTACTCCTACGAGCAGTACTTC
CDR3: CASSAPLPGGFYSYEQYF

length: 13
size: few
J: TRBJ1-1
V: TRBV6-2/TRBV6-3
D: TRBD1
DNA: TGTGCCAGCAGTTTGACAGGGGGCACTGAAGCTTTCTTT
CDR3: CASSLTGGTEAFF

length: 15
size: .
J: TRBJ1-4
V: TRBV6-5
D: .
DNA: TGTGCCAGCAGGTCTTGGGGGGGTGTCAGTGAAAAACTGTTTTTT
CDR3: CASRSWGGVSEKLFF

length: 11
size: .
J: TRBJ1-1
V: TRBV7-9
D: .
DNA: TGTGCCAGCTCGCAGGGCGGTGAAGCTTTCTTT
CDR3: CASSQGGEAFF

length: 12
size: few
J: TRBJ1-1
V: TRBV11-2
D: .
DNA: TGTGCCAGCGCTACCTGGGGGGTGCGAGCTTTCTTT
CDR3: CASATWGVRAFF

length: 15
size: .
J: TRBJ1-1
V: TRBV7-8
D: .
DNA: TGTGCCAGCAGGATCGGGGGATATGGGAACACTGAAGCTTTCTTT
CDR3: CASRIGGYGNTEAFF

length: 12
size: many
J: TRBJ1-1
V: TRBV10-3
D: .
DNA: TGTGCCATCAGCACCCCGAGCACTGAAGCTTTCTTT
CDR3: CAISTPSTEAFF

length: 13
size: .
J: TRBJ1-1
V: TRBV6-5
D: .
DNA: TGTGCCAGCAGTTACGGGGGGAGCACTGAAGCTTTCTTT
CDR3: CASSYGGSTEAFF

length: 12
size: .
J: TRBJ2-2
V: TRBV19
D: .
DNA: TGTGCCAGTAGTGGGAGAACCGGGGAGCTGTTTTTT
CDR3: CASSGRTGELFF

length: 18
size: .
J: TRBJ2-7
V: TRBV1
D: .
DNA: TGCACCAGCAGCCAAGTAGTATCTCCGACAGGGGTGCGCTACGAGCAGTACTTC
CDR3: CTSSQVVSPTGVRYEQYF

length: 17
size: once
J: TRBJ1-4
V: TRBV4-3
D: TRBD1
DNA: TGCGCCAGCAGCCTAACCATCAGACAGGGGTCTAATGAAAAACTGTTTTTT
CDR3: CASSLTIRQGSNEKLFF

length: 16
size: .
J: TRBJ2-3
V: TRBV5-5
D: .
DNA: TGTGCCAGCAGCCAAACCGGTGTGGGGGGTACAGATACGCAGTATTTT
CDR3: CASSQTGVGGTDTQYF